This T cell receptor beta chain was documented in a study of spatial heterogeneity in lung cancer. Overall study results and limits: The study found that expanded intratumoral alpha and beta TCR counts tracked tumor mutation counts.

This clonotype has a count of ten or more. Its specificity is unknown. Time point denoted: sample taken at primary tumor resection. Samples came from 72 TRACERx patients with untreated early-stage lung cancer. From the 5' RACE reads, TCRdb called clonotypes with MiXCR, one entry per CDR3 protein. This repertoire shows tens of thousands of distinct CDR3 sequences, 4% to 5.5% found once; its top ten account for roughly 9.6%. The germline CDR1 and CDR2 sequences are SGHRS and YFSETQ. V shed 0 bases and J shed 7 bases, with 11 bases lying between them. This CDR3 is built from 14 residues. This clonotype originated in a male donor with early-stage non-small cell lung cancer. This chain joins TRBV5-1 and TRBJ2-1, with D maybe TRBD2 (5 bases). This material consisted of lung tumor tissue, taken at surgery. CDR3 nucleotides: TGCGCCAGCAGCTTGGGAGCCCGGGATAATGAGCAGTTCTTC. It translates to CASSLGARDNEQFF.